These 27 T cell receptor beta chains were sequenced from one sample in a study of shared clonotypes between healthy human individuals. Assay used: immunoSEQ multiplex PCR; TCRdb lists only in-frame clones, some missing. The data contain hundreds of thousands of clones, around 79% of them singletons. The sample taken for sequencing was PBMCs. Receptors were obtained from a woman aged 40 to 55 in good health. Some clones in this sample may be carry-over from other donors' samples.

This clone was detected only once. The chain has TRBV7-9 and TRBJ2-3; 7 nucleotides match TRBD2. V was pared by 0 bases and J by 3 bases, with 6 bases of the junction left unmatched. CDR1 and CDR2 from the germline V gene are SEHNR and FQNEAQ (reference sequence). This CDR3 has 16 residues. CDR3 loop: CASSLAPAGLTDTQYF. As DNA, the CDR3 is TGTGCCAGCAGCTTAGCGCCGGCGGGACTAACAGATACGCAGTATTTT.

This rearrangement joins TRBV2 to TRBJ2-2, with D tentatively TRBD2 (6 bases). CDR1 and CDR2 (germline): SNHLY, FYNNEI. Trimming took off 6 bases at V and 3 bases at J, with 14 bases between the two ends. The CDR3 has 15 amino acids. In DNA, the CDR3 is TGTGCCAGCAGCGGGGACTCGAGGGACACCGGGGAGCTGTTTTTT. This sequence encodes CASSGDSRDTGELFF.

With respect to this clone: This specimen includes other DNA sequences encoding the same CDR3. The V call is TRBV7-2, the J call TRBJ1-2; D is ambiguous. Per germline, CDR1 SGHTA and CDR2 FQGNSA. The CDR3 covers 12 residues. V shed 3 bases and J shed 5 bases, with 7 bases lying between them. CDR3 residues: CASSLGGYGYTF. The CDR3 coding sequence is TGTGCCAGCAGCTTGGGTGGTTATGGCTACACCTTC.

J is TRBJ2-7 and V is TRBV10-2; a weak D match, TRBD1 (5 bases). CDR1 is WSHSY and CDR2 is SAAADI in the germline V gene. There are 15 residues in the CDR3. V lost 8 bases, J lost 3 bases, and 20 bases lay in between. CDR3 sequence: CASQGLTDGHYEQYF. In nucleotides, the CDR3 is TGCGCCAGCCAGGGTTTGACGGACGGGCACTACGAGCAGTACTTC.

The chain recombines TRBV7-8 with TRBJ2-1; 8 bases are a match to TRBD2. The CDR3 extends over 14 amino acids. Per the germline V gene, CDR1 is SGHVS and CDR2 is FQNEAQ. Trimming removed 1 base from V and 7 bases from J; junction bases left unmatched: 3. The CDR3 is CASSLVGGGNEQFF. In nucleotides, the CDR3 is TGTGCCAGCAGCTTAGTGGGCGGGGGGAATGAGCAGTTCTTC.

The rearrangement uses TRBV5-1 and TRBJ1-1; D gene uncertain. The germline CDR1 and CDR2 sequences are SGHRS and YFSETQ. The CDR3 extends over 13 amino acids. Trimming cost V 5 bases and J 5 bases, with 13 bases left between them. The CDR3: CASRGRVGTEAFF. DNA of the CDR3: TGCGCCAGCAGGGGGAGGGTAGGGACTGAAGCTTTCTTT.

This clone was detected only a few times. This rearrangement joins TRBV9 to TRBJ1-1; D not certain. V lost 0 bases and J 1 base, leaving 7 bases between the germline ends. Germline lookup yields CDR1 SGDLS and CDR2 YYNGEE. The CDR3 sequence is 14 residues long. This chain's CDR3 is CASSVDSENTEAFF. The CDR3 nucleotides are TGTGCCAGCAGCGTAGATTCAGAGAACACTGAAGCTTTCTTT.

CDR3 in DNA: TGTGCCAGCAGCTTAGCGGGAATTAGGTACAATGAGCAGTTCTTC. It encodes CASSLAGIRYNEQFF. The chain has TRBV7-9 and TRBJ2-1; D is undetermined. The CDR3 loop spans 15 amino acids. Per the germline V gene, CDR1 is SEHNR and CDR2 is FQNEAQ (reference sequence). V was cut by 0 bases and J by 4 bases, with 10 bases left in between.

V gene TRBV5-1 combines with J gene TRBJ2-1; D might be TRBD2 (5 bases). V lost 4 bases to trimming and J lost 9 bases, with 14 bases between them. The CDR3 is 13 residues long. Germline-derived CDR1 and CDR2 are SGHRS and YFSETQ. The CDR3 nucleotides are TGCGCCAGCAGCCCTAGGCCGGGATCTGAGCAGTTCTTC. Protein sequence: CASSPRPGSEQFF.

As for this clone: Given a much more abundant clone one base away, this may be a read error. V usage is TRBV5-6 and J usage is TRBJ2-7; 12 nucleotides match TRBD2. V shed 4 bases and J 4 bases; nucleotides not matched to a gene: 3. Germline V CDR1 and CDR2: SGHDT, YYEEEE. The CDR3 consists of 14 residues. Written as DNA, the CDR3 is TGTGCCAGCAGCCCTGGGACTAGCGGGTACGAGCAGTACTTC. Translating gives CASSPGTSGYEQYF.

The gene calls are TRBV5-4 and TRBJ1-5; 7 positions agree with TRBD1. Germline V gene sequence: CDR1 SGHNT, CDR2 YYREEE (reference sequence). The CDR3 consists of 15 residues. Trimming took 4 bases from V and 0 from J; bases not matched to a gene: 4. CDR3 bases: TGTGCCAGCAGCCCCGGGACAGATAGCAATCAGCCCCAGCATTTT. It codes for CASSPGTDSNQPQHF.

V usage is TRBV5-6 and J usage is TRBJ2-7, with D perhaps matching TRBD2 (6 bases). The CDR3 sequence is 15 residues long. CDR1 is SGHDT, CDR2 YYEEEE, per germline. With 4 bases removed from V and 0 bases from J, the gap between germline ends came to 14 bases. The DNA of the CDR3 is TGTGCCAGCAGCCCTGATGCGGGACGCTCCTACGAGCAGTACTTC. As protein: CASSPDAGRSYEQYF. Filled out from reference TRBV5-6 and TRBJ2-7, the complete variable domain reads DAGVTQSPTHLIKTRGQQVTLRCSPKSGHDTVSWYQQALGQGPQFIFQYYEEEERQRGNFPDRFSGHQFPNYSSELNVNALLLGDSALYLCASSPDAGRSYEQYFGPGTRLTVT.

The genes are TRBV5-4 and TRBJ2-5; D remains unclear. The ends were cut back, 1 base at V and 2 bases at J, with 12 bases in the middle. This CDR3 region has 15 residues. Germline V gene lookup returns CDR1 SGHNT and CDR2 YYREEE (reference sequence). The CDR3 region has the DNA TGTGCCAGCAGCTTGACGGACGGGTGGCAAGAGACCCAGTACTTC. Translation gives CASSLTDGWQETQYF.

The J gene is TRBJ1-3, the V gene TRBV15; D call uncertain. CDR3 length equals 14 residues. Germline CDR1 is LNHNV and CDR2 is YYDKDF (reference sequence). V was cut by 1 base and J by 0 bases, with 4 bases left in between. The CDR3 DNA sequence: TGTGCCACCAGCAGAGCCAACTCTGGAAACACCATATATTTT. It specifies CATSRANSGNTIYF.

This clone was seen more than once but under ten times. The rearrangement uses TRBV7-2 and TRBJ2-7; D might be TRBD2 (6 bases). The CDR3 is 16 residues long. CDR1 SGHTA and CDR2 FQGNSA come from the germline V gene. V gave up 1 base and J gave up 0 bases, with 13 bases separating them. The CDR3 reads CASSLDAGLSSYEQYF. The CDR3 nucleotides are TGTGCCAGCAGCTTAGATGCGGGGTTGAGCTCCTACGAGCAGTACTTC.

V gene TRBV6-5 combines with J gene TRBJ1-1; D might be TRBD1 (5 bases). Per the germline V gene, CDR1 is MNHEY and CDR2 is SVGAGI. Trimming cost V 6 bases and J 11 bases, with 16 bases left between them. This CDR3 contains 12 residues. CDR3 in amino acids: CASSDGTGRAFF. The CDR3 coding sequence is TGTGCCAGCAGCGACGGGACTGGGAGGGCTTTCTTT.

This clone showed up just once. The chain uses TRBV5-4 and TRBJ2-2; a possible D gene is TRBD1 (6 bases). CDR3 length equals 15 residues. Looked up from germline, CDR1 is SGHNT and CDR2 is YYREEE (reference sequence). Trimming pared 0 bases from V and 6 bases from J, leaving 12 bases between. The CDR3 spells CASSLAEGVAGELFF. As DNA, the CDR3 is TGTGCCAGCAGCTTGGCCGAGGGGGTCGCCGGGGAGCTGTTTTTT.

This chain links TRBV30 with TRBJ2-1; 8 bases match TRBD2. The J segment lost 2 bases and the V segment lost 8 bases, leaving 5 bases of the junction unmatched. From germline, CDR1 is GTSNPN and CDR2 SVGIG (reference sequence). The CDR3 runs 13 residues. CDR3 in DNA: TGTGCCCGGGGGGGACTAGCCTACAATGAGCAGTTCTTC. Translating gives CARGGLAYNEQFF.

This chain joins TRBV11-2 and TRBJ2-7; weak D call: TRBD2 (6 bases). With 4 bases removed from V and 4 bases from J, the gap between germline ends came to 11 bases. This CDR3 has 13 residues. Germline lookup yields CDR1 SGHAT and CDR2 FQNNGV. CDR3 residues: CASSSAGPYEQYF. The CDR3 coding sequence is TGTGCCAGCAGCTCCGCGGGACCTTACGAGCAGTACTTC.

The chain carries TRBV5-6 and TRBJ2-2; TRBD1 is a possible D gene (5 bases). The CDR3 extends over 14 amino acids. V shed 1 base and J shed 6 bases, with 10 bases lying between them. Germline V gene sequence: CDR1 SGHDT, CDR2 YYEEEE. The DNA for the CDR3 is TGTGCCAGCAGCTTGAGGGGCCCGCCCGGGGAGCTGTTTTTT. Residues: CASSLRGPPGELFF.

Comment on this clone: The conserved phenylalanine or tryptophan is not found at the CDR3 terminus, so this likely reflects a read error. The chain uses TRBV11-2 and TRBJ2-7; unclear D gene. CDR1 is SGHAT, CDR2 FQNNGV, per germline. CDR3 size: 14 residues. Trimming stripped 5 bases from V and 1 base from J, with 12 bases between. CDR3 in DNA: TGTGCCAGCAGCCGTGGACGGATATCCTACGAGCAGTACCTC. Amino acids: CASSRGRISYEQYL.

This clone was recorded once. V and J are TRBV6-5 and TRBJ2-7; 7 nucleotides agree with TRBD1. V lost 2 bases, J lost 4 bases, and 11 bases stayed unmatched. This CDR3 comprises 16 residues. Germline V gene lookup returns CDR1 MNHEY and CDR2 SVGAGI. The CDR3 spells CASSYVEAGTVYEQYF. CDR3 nucleotide sequence: TGTGCCAGCAGTTACGTTGAGGCCGGGACAGTATACGAGCAGTACTTC.

The chain employs TRBV28 and TRBJ1-2, with 9 nucleotides matching TRBD1. CDR3 length: 14 residues. The V gene end was trimmed by 4 bases and the J gene end by 3 bases; junction bases not matched to a gene: 3. The germline V gene has CDR1 MDHEN and CDR2 SYDVKM. For the CDR3, the DNA is TGTGCCAGCAGTTACAGGGGGCGCGACTATGGCTACACCTTC. Amino acids: CASSYRGRDYGYTF.

The V call is TRBV28, the J call TRBJ1-1; perhaps TRBD1 as D (6 bases). Germline V gene sequence: CDR1 MDHEN, CDR2 SYDVKM. V was cut by 2 bases and J by 5 bases, with 12 bases left in between. The CDR3 has 14 amino acids. Written as DNA, the CDR3 is TGTGCCAGCAGTTTAATACAGGGAGGGACTGAAGCTTTCTTT. It specifies CASSLIQGGTEAFF.

This clone was counted ten times or more. The chain combines TRBV7-2 with TRBJ2-1; 12 bases match TRBD2. The CDR3 runs to 13 residues. V shed 11 bases, J shed 2 bases, and the junction held 1 base outside the gene matches. Germline assignment: CDR1 SGHTA and CDR2 FQGNSA. The CDR3 protein is CASSGRAYNEQFF. The CDR3 nucleotides are TGTGCCTCTAGCGGGAGGGCCTACAATGAGCAGTTCTTC.

This chain links TRBV5-1 with TRBJ2-3; D is unclear. Germline CDR1 reads SGHRS; CDR2 reads YFSETQ. V lost 4 bases to trimming and J lost 2 bases, with 5 bases between them. The CDR3 has 12 amino acids. The CDR3 spells CASSILTDTQYF. The CDR3 DNA is TGCGCCAGCAGCATCCTCACAGATACGCAGTATTTT.

This chain links TRBV29-1 with TRBJ1-2; D unclear. Germline-derived CDR1 and CDR2 are SQVTM and ANQGSEA. V was clipped by 4 bases and J by 6 bases, with 9 bases between them. The CDR3 runs 11 residues. CDR3: CSVGVLNGYTF. CDR3 DNA: TGCAGCGTTGGAGTTTTGAATGGCTACACCTTC.